This T cell receptor (beta chain) was identified during a study of blood T cell repertoires in COVID-19. Study as a whole: PBMCs, B-cell-depleted T cells, or T cells were the source of the cDNA or gDNA that made up the material.

The junction had 11 bases not matched to a gene; V was cut back by 6 bases and J by 3 bases. The CDR3 totals 15 residues. Germline values: CDR1 MNHEY, CDR2 SVGAGI. How the authors handled the data: For nucleated cells, counts were estimated from reference gene primer amplification. TCRdb keeps only in-frame clones here, not all; method: immunoSEQ multiplex PCR. For V, J and clone size, that table is used; D and trimming come from the DNA. Of 150,000 to 200,000 clones in the sample, 85% to 90% are singletons; the top ten hold about 22%. V usage is TRBV6-5 and J usage is TRBJ2-7, with 7 bases identical to TRBD1. This clonotype was sampled from a woman aged 40 to 55 in a cohort exposed to, infected with or recovered from COVID-19 (not recorded which). Sequencing was performed on PBMCs or T cells enriched from blood (not recorded which). CDR3 bases: TGTGCCAGCAGGGTGTCCGGGACAGTCTTCTACGAGCAGTACTTC. Its protein is CASRVSGTVFYEQYF.